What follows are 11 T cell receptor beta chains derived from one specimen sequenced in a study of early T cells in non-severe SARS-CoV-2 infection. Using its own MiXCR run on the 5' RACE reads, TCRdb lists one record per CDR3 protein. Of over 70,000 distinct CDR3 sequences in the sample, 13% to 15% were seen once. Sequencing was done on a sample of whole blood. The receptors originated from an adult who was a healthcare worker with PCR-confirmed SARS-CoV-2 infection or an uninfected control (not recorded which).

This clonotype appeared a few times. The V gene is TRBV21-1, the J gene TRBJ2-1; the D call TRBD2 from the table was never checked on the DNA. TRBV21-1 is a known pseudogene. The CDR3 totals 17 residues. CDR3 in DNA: TGTGCCAGCAGCCCCCCTAGCGGGGCAGGGAGAGGCGATGAGCAGTTCTTC. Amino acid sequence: CASSPPSGAGRGDEQFF.

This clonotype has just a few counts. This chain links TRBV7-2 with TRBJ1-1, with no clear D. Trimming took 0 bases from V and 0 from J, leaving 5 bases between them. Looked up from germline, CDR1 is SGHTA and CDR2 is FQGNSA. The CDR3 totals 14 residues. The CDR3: CASSLATMNTEAFF. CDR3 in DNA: TGTGCCAGCAGCTTAGCGACCATGAACACTGAAGCTTTCTTT.

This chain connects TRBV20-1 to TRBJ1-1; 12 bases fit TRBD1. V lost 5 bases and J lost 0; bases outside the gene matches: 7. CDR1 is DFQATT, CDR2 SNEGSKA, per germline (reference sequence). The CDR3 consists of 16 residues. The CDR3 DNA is TGCAGTGCTCCGGGACAGGGGGCGCCGATGAACACTGAAGCTTTCTTT. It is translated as CSAPGQGAPMNTEAFF.

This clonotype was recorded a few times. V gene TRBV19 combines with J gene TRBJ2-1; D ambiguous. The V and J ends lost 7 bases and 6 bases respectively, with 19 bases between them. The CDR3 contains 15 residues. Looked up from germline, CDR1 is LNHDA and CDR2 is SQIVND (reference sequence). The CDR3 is CASTPSRATGNEQFF. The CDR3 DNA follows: TGTGCCAGTACTCCCTCCCGGGCCACGGGCAATGAGCAGTTCTTC.

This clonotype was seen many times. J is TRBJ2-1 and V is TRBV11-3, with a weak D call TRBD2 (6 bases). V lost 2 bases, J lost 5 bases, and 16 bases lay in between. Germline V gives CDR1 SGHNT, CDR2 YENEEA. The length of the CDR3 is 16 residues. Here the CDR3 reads CASSLLGLASHNEQFF. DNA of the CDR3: TGTGCCAGCAGCTTACTGGGGCTAGCGAGCCACAATGAGCAGTTCTTC. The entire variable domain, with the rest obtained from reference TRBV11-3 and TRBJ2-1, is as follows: EAGVVQSPRYKIIEKKQPVAFWCNPISGHNTLYWYLQNLGQGPELLIRYENEEAVDDSQLPKDRFSAERLKGVDSTLKIQPAELGDSAVYLCASSLLGLASHNEQFFGPGTRLTVL.

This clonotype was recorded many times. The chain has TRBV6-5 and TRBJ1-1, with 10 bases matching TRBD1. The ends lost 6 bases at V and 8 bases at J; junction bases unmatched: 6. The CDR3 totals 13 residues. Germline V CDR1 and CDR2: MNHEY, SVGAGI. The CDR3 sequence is CASSPPGQGEAFF. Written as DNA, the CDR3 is TGTGCCAGCAGCCCTCCGGGACAGGGGGAAGCTTTCTTT.

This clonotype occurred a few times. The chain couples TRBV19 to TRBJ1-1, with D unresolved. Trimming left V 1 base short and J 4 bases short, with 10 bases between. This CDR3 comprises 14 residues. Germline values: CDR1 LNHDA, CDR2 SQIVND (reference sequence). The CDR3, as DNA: TGTGCCAGTAGTATAGGGACGTGGAGCACTGAAGCTTTCTTT. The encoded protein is CASSIGTWSTEAFF. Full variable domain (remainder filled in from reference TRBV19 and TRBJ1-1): DGGITQSPKYLFRKEGQNVTLSCEQNLNHDAMYWYRQDPGQGLRLIYYSQIVNDFQKGDIAEGYSVSREKKESFPLTVTSAQKNPTAFYLCASSIGTWSTEAFFGQGTRLTVV.

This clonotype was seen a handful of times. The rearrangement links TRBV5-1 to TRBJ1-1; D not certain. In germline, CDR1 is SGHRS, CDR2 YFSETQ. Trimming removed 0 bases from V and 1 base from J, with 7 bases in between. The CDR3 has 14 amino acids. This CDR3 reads CASSLEQKNTEAFF. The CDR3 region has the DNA TGCGCCAGCAGCTTGGAACAAAAGAACACTGAAGCTTTCTTT. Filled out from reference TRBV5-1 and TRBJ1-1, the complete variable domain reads KAGVTQTPRYLIKTRGQQVTLSCSPISGHRSVSWYQQTPGQGLQFLFEYFSETQRNKGNFPGRFSGRQFSNSRSEMNVSTLELGDSALYLCASSLEQKNTEAFFGQGTRLTVV.

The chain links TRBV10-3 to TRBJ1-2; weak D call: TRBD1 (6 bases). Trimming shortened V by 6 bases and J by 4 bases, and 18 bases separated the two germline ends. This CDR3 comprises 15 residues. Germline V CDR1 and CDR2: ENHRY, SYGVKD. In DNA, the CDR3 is TGTGCCATCAGCGAAGTTCAGGACAGCCCCTATGGCTACACCTTC. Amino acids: CAISEVQDSPYGYTF.

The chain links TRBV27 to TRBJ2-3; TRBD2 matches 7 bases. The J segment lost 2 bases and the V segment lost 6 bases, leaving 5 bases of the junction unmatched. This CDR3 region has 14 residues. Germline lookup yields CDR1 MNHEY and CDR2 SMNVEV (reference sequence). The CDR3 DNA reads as TGTGCCAGCAGGCGGGAGCGGGACACAGATACGCAGTATTTT. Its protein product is CASRRERDTDTQYF.

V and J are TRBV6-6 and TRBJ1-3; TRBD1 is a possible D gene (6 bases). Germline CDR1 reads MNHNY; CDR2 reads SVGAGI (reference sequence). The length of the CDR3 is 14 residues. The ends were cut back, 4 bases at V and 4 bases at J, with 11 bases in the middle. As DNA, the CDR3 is TGTGCCAGCAGTTGGGAGGGGGGCGGAAACACCATATATTTT. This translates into CASSWEGGGNTIYF.